The 21 T cell receptor beta chains listed next were all sequenced from one sample in a study of cytomegalovirus exposure and HLA in healthy donors. A multiplex PCR was run with 60 Vbeta primers and 13 Jbeta primers. Using immunoSEQ multiplex PCR, the repertoire was profiled, and TCRdb retains in-frame clones only, with some absent. The table lists about 170,000 clones, 75% to 90% of them singletons. Material for sequencing was PBMCs. These receptors all stem from a male donor in good health and CMV-seronegative.

V is TRBV7-2 and J is TRBJ1-4; 7 nucleotides line up with TRBD1. The CDR3 spans 13 residues. Germline assignment: CDR1 SGHTA and CDR2 FQGNSA. Trimming at V came to 3 bases and at J to 8 bases, leaving 3 bases not matched to a gene. CDR3 sequence: CASSLVTGEKLFF. CDR3 nucleotides: TGTGCCAGCAGCTTGGTGACAGGGGAAAAACTGTTTTTT.

CDR3 sequence: CASSQDPQGQETQYF. The CDR3 nucleotides read TGCGCCAGCAGCCAAGATCCGCAGGGCCAAGAGACCCAGTACTTC. The chain links TRBV4-3 to TRBJ2-5, with D possibly TRBD1 on 5 matching bases. Germline V CDR1 and CDR2: LGHNA, YSLEER. Trimming removed 0 bases at V and 1 base at J, with 9 bases between. The length of the CDR3 is 15 residues.

The chain joins TRBV5-1 to TRBJ2-5; TRBD2 aligns across 12 bases. The J segment lost 2 bases and the V segment lost 0 bases, leaving 8 bases of the junction unmatched. The CDR3 contains 18 residues. Germline V gives CDR1 SGHRS, CDR2 YFSETQ. CDR3 region: CASSLGLAGGPRQETQYF. The CDR3 DNA sequence: TGCGCCAGCAGCTTGGGGCTAGCGGGGGGGCCGCGTCAAGAGACCCAGTACTTC.

This chain connects TRBV5-1 to TRBJ2-2; TRBD1 aligns across 10 bases. The CDR3 spans 15 residues. Germline assignment: CDR1 SGHRS and CDR2 YFSETQ. The junction had 5 bases not matched to a gene; V was cut back by 2 bases and J by 7 bases. The CDR3 coding sequence is TGCGCCAGCAGCTTCCGACAGGGGGCCGACGGGGAGCTGTTTTTT. It yields the protein CASSFRQGADGELFF.

This clone has a handful of counts. J is TRBJ2-5 and V is TRBV7-2; D is possibly TRBD2 (6 bases). V was clipped by 5 bases and J by 8 bases, with 15 bases between them. CDR1 is SGHTA and CDR2 is FQGNSA in the germline V gene. The CDR3 covers 13 residues. The CDR3 is CASSPVEGRTQYF. DNA for the CDR3: TGTGCCAGCAGCCCAGTGGAGGGGCGTACCCAGTACTTC.

In DNA, the CDR3 is TGTGCCAGCAGCTTGGAAAACACGTCACCCCTCCACTTT. Its translation: CASSLENTSPLHF. The rearrangement joins TRBV5-5 to TRBJ1-6; no firm D call. Trimming shortened V by 0 bases and J by 10 bases, and 8 bases separated the two germline ends. The CDR3 loop spans 13 amino acids. Germline loops: CDR1 SGHKS, CDR2 YYEKEE (reference sequence).

This clone is medium-sized by share. CDR3 amino acids: CASSQDPGTGNYGYTF. In nucleotides, the CDR3 is TGCGCCAGCAGCCAAGACCCCGGGACAGGAAACTATGGCTACACCTTC. This rearrangement joins TRBV4-1 to TRBJ1-2, with TRBD1 matching over 8 bases. The V gene's germline CDR1 is MGHRA and CDR2 YSYEKL. This CDR3 has 16 residues. V gave up 0 bases and J gave up 2 bases; unmatched junction bases: 5.

The chain combines TRBV5-6 with TRBJ1-1; 10 nucleotides align to TRBD1. Germline assignment: CDR1 SGHDT and CDR2 YYEEEE. The CDR3 covers 16 residues. Trimming removed 4 bases from V and 1 base from J; junction bases left unmatched: 7. The CDR3 nucleotides are TGTGCCAGCAGCCCCGGGACAGGGGCGAGGAACACTGAAGCTTTCTTT. It specifies CASSPGTGARNTEAFF.

The CDR3 nucleotides are TGCGCCAGCAGCCCCGGACTAGCGGGGGGGCTCACAGATACGCAGTATTTT. It yields the protein CASSPGLAGGLTDTQYF. The V and J genes are TRBV4-3 and TRBJ2-3; 15 nucleotides align to TRBD2. Germline V gene lookup returns CDR1 LGHNA and CDR2 YSLEER. The CDR3 is 17 amino acids. V dropped 4 bases and J dropped 2; count of bases not matched to a gene: 4.

The genes are TRBV6-5 and TRBJ1-5; D gene ambiguous. The CDR3 spans 14 residues. V lost 6 bases, J lost 5 bases, and 14 bases lay in between. Germline V gene lookup returns CDR1 MNHEY and CDR2 SVGAGI. In DNA, the CDR3 is TGTGCCAGCAGGTTAGGCCGAGGAGATCAGCCCCAGCATTTT. Protein: CASRLGRGDQPQHF.

This clone is a singleton in its sample. The CDR3 DNA sequence: TGTGCCAGCAGTCGGGGGGAAAGCGACACTGAAGCTTTCTTT. It codes for CASSRGESDTEAFF. This chain joins TRBV6-4 and TRBJ1-1; D might be TRBD1 (5 bases). Trimming removed 5 bases at V and 3 bases at J, with 13 bases between. Germline V lookup: CDR1 MRHNA, CDR2 SNTAGT. There are 14 residues in the CDR3.

The chain recombines TRBV4-1 with TRBJ2-1, with 9 positions matching TRBD2. V lost 0 bases to trimming and J lost 2 bases; unmatched junction nucleotides: 11. The CDR3 runs to 19 residues. Germline CDR1 reads MGHRA; CDR2 reads YSYEKL. Written as DNA, the CDR3 is TGCGCCAGCAGCCAAGAGTATCTAGCCGCGGGGGGGCCCTACAATGAGCAGTTCTTC. Translated, it gives CASSQEYLAAGGPYNEQFF.

The chain has TRBV2 and TRBJ2-3, with 8 bases that match TRBD1. The V and J ends lost 0 bases and 3 bases, in that order; junction bases with no gene match: 2. This CDR3 region has 15 residues. Germline-derived CDR1 and CDR2 are SNHLY and FYNNEI. The CDR3 sequence: CASSEARGRTDTQYF. CDR3 DNA sequence: TGTGCCAGCAGTGAAGCCAGGGGGCGGACAGATACGCAGTATTTT. Filled out from reference TRBV2 and TRBJ2-3, the complete variable domain reads EPEVTQTPSHQVTQMGQEVILRCVPISNHLYFYWYRQILGQKVEFLVSFYNNEISEKSEIFDDQFSVERPDGSNFTLKIRSTKLEDSAMYFCASSEARGRTDTQYFGPGTRLTVL.

The rearrangement uses TRBV6-5 and TRBJ1-6; 9 bases are shared with TRBD1. V gave up 4 bases and J gave up 2 bases; unmatched junction bases: 3. CDR3 length: 16 amino acids. Germline V CDR1 and CDR2: MNHEY, SVGAGI. This CDR3 reads CASSSGQGAYNSPLHF. The CDR3 DNA reads TGTGCCAGCAGTTCGGGACAGGGCGCCTATAATTCACCCCTCCACTTT.

The rearrangement uses TRBV9 and TRBJ1-4; a weak D match, TRBD1 (6 bases). Per germline, CDR1 SGDLS and CDR2 YYNGEE. V gave up 4 bases and J gave up 5 bases, with 15 bases separating them. CDR3 size: 15 residues. The chain's CDR3 is CASSTQGLANEKLFF. CDR3 nucleotide sequence: TGTGCCAGCAGCACACAGGGTTTGGCGAATGAAAAACTGTTTTTT.

The chain has TRBV6-1 and TRBJ1-2, with TRBD1 as a possible D gene (5 bases). The CDR3 has 15 amino acids. Germline values: CDR1 MNHNS, CDR2 SASEGT. Trimming removed 6 bases at V and 0 bases at J, with 14 bases between. Here the CDR3 reads CASRTATDSNYGYTF. As DNA, the CDR3 is TGTGCCAGCAGGACAGCGACAGACTCTAACTATGGCTACACCTTC.

In DNA form, the CDR3 reads TGTGCCTGGAGCGCCGGGACAGAAAATTCACCCCTCCACTTT. Protein product: CAWSAGTENSPLHF. The V gene is TRBV30, the J gene TRBJ1-6, with 7 bases identical to TRBD1. Per the germline V gene, CDR1 is GTSNPN and CDR2 is SVGIG (reference sequence). Trimming cost V 3 bases and J 7 bases; bases outside gene matches: 6. The CDR3 has 14 residues.

The CDR3 sequence is CASSPDRVVEKLFF. CDR3 sequence (DNA): TGTGCCAGCAGCCCAGACAGGGTAGTGGAAAAACTGTTTTTT. V usage is TRBV11-2 and J usage is TRBJ1-4, with 7 bases that match TRBD1. V lost 5 bases, J lost 8 bases, and 8 bases stayed unmatched. The CDR3 loop spans 14 amino acids. Germline CDR1 reads SGHAT; CDR2 reads FQNNGV.

V gene TRBV27 combines with J gene TRBJ1-2; D might be TRBD1 (6 bases). This CDR3 is built from 14 residues. Germline assignment: CDR1 MNHEY and CDR2 SMNVEV (reference sequence). The germline V and J ends were trimmed by 2 bases and 7 bases, with 14 bases remaining between them. The CDR3 DNA reads TGTGCCAGCAGTTTAGAGAGGGGGTTGGGTGGCTACACCTTC. It codes for CASSLERGLGGYTF.

The chain uses TRBV11-2 and TRBJ2-5; TRBD1 aligns across 10 bases. Per germline, CDR1 SGHAT and CDR2 FQNNGV. This CDR3 is built from 15 residues. V lost 5 bases to trimming and J lost 4 bases; unmatched junction nucleotides: 7. This CDR3 reads CASSVPGQGLETQYF. DNA for the CDR3: TGTGCCAGCAGCGTGCCGGGACAGGGGCTAGAGACCCAGTACTTC.

This sequence joins TRBV4-1 and TRBJ1-1, with D uncertain. The CDR3 totals 15 residues. Germline CDR1 reads MGHRA; CDR2 reads YSYEKL. Between the trimmed V and J ends, which lost 2 bases and 1 base, there was a span of 11 bases. CDR3 residues: CASSQPGLSNTEAFF. CDR3 DNA sequence: TGCGCCAGCAGCCAACCTGGCCTGTCGAACACTGAAGCTTTCTTT.